This TCR beta chain was sequenced for a study of T-cell memory formation after mild COVID-19. As for the study in general: TCR clusters were mostly confined to one donor each.

The V gene end was trimmed by 2 bases and the J gene end by 5 bases; junction bases not matched to a gene: 5. The CDR3 covers 16 residues. Germline V gene sequence: CDR1 SGHDT, CDR2 YYEEEE. TCRdb ran MiXCR on the 5' RACE reads and lists one entry per CDR3 protein. The table has about 110,000 distinct CDR3 sequences, 15% to 20% seen once. The study, taken as a whole, reports: Pre-infection memory harbored some responding clones, suggesting cross-reactive memory joined. Later expanders leaned CD4+, whereas clones that contracted between day 15 and 85 were balanced CD4/CD8.

As regards this clonotype: The target antigen is unknown.

The sample comprised PBMCs or a T cell subset sorted from them (not recorded which). The receptor comes from a man aged 18 to 30 who had mild COVID-19 (a few samples of this study predate the infection). Cell type and time point are not known. The V and J genes are TRBV5-6 and TRBJ2-5; 14 bases line up with TRBD2. This chain's CDR3 is CASSFRLAGGLETQYF. DNA of the CDR3: TGTGCCAGCAGCTTCCGACTAGCGGGGGGGCTTGAGACCCAGTACTTC.